A single sample is the source of the 4 T cell receptor beta chains below, sequenced in a study of spatial heterogeneity in lung cancer. As for time point: blood at routine non-recurrence follow-up after resection. One entry per CDR3 protein results from TCRdb running MiXCR on the 5' RACE reads. The profile shows about 19,000 distinct CDR3 sequences, 9% to 10% of them singletons. Specimen: PBMCs, collected at follow-up. These receptors were collected from a female donor with early-stage non-small cell lung cancer.

This clonotype has a count of ten or more. Germline and junction disagree at one end, which may indicate a read error. This chain links TRBV6-5 with TRBJ2-1; TRBD2 matches at 14 bases. Germline loops: CDR1 MNHEY, CDR2 SVGAGI. The CDR3 runs 14 residues. The CDR3 here is CASSPGLAGGGLIF. In nucleotides, the CDR3 is TGTGCCAGCAGTCCCGGACTAGCGGGAGGCGGGTTGATCTTC.

This clonotype was observed many times. The chain is built from TRBV7-2 and TRBJ1-5; D is unresolved. Germline V gives CDR1 SGHTA, CDR2 FQGNSA. Trimming cost V 3 bases and J 6 bases, with 9 bases left between them. The CDR3 is made up of 13 amino acids. For the CDR3, the DNA is TGTGCCAGCAGCTTGGTCCTAGGTCAGCCCCAGCATTTT. Its protein is CASSLVLGQPQHF.

This clonotype has a count of ten or more. This chain connects TRBV3-1 to TRBJ1-4; no firm D call. Germline CDR1 and CDR2: LGHDT and YNNKEL (reference sequence). This CDR3 is 14 amino acids long. The V gene lost 1 base and the J gene lost 10 bases, with 13 bases spanning the gap. The CDR3 bases are TGTGCCAGCAGCCAAGGCGCAATACTGGGAAAACTGTTTTTT. Its protein is CASSQGAILGKLFF.

This clonotype was seen at least ten times. The chain employs TRBV11-2 and TRBJ1-1, with D hard to call. The CDR3 runs 13 residues. V lost 5 bases to trimming and J lost 0 bases, with 7 bases between them. CDR1 and CDR2 (germline): SGHAT, FQNNGV. CDR3 coding DNA: TGTGCCAGCAGCCCTGGAATGAACACTGAAGCTTTCTTT. Its translation: CASSPGMNTEAFF.